This T cell receptor (beta chain) originates from a study of shared clonotypes between healthy human individuals (dated by TCRdb to 2020 to 2021). About the study as a whole: Two women and a few men aged 18 to 49 years were included in the cohort. For each donor, CD4 naive and CD4 memory were each run on three plates, CD8 naive on two plates, and CD8 memory on one plate. To increase sequencing depth and limit assay-specific biases, TCR repertoire library preparation and sequencing were carried out by different laboratories using diverse techniques. To estimate repertoire size and how much clonotype sharing occurs between individuals, the study deeply sequenced the blood TCR repertoires of roughly 5 healthy adults. Per donor, leukapheresis produced somewhere between about 0.8 and 9 billion PBMCs. Paper-wide results and their limitations: Across four donors, roughly 5.1% of naive CD4, approximately 4% of naive CD8, 2.3% of memory CD4, and approximately 0.4% of memory CD8 clonotypes were shared. Compared with non-shared clonotypes, the clonotypes found in all four sorted-subset donors had higher generation probabilities. Sampling was restricted to blood, and TCR repertoires in tissues likely differ from the TCR repertoires found in blood. Based on pairwise subsampling, the degree of clonotype sharing among donors was expected to be affected by sequencing depth. Even with the large sequencing depth, rarefaction of the sorted-subset datasets indicated that sequencing was incomplete. Larger estimated clonotype richness was generally found for naive subsets than for memory subsets. The genetic and exposure-history diversity represented was limited by the small number of donors.

The germline V gene supplies CDR1 SGHAT and CDR2 FQNNGV. Deletion took 0 bases off V and 12 bases off J, with a span of 9 bases between the germline ends. Including cysteine and phenylalanine, the CDR3 has 12 amino acids. The retained sequence is limited to the CDR3, 36 bases, with the frame set at the first base. Healthy HIV-negative adults with no recently reported acute infections or vaccinations were included as donors. Every donor was a Caucasian adult residing in Nashville, Tennessee, USA. CD8 memory samples combined magnetically selected CD45RO+ cells with CCR7-negative CD45RA+ effector memory (TemRA) cells. After blood collection by leukapheresis, PBMCs were isolated using Ficoll-Histopaque density gradient centrifugation and then cryopreserved in the vapor phase of liquid nitrogen. Analytical flow cytometry was used to check the purity and quantity of every magnetically sorted T cell population. From each sorted fraction, genomic DNA was isolated and quantified by UV absorbance on a Nanodrop 2000c.

Using the deep immunoSEQ assay, TCR CDR3 regions were amplified from genomic DNA by multiplex PCR. Extracted genomic DNA from each cell subset was distributed evenly across all wells of several immunoSEQ 96-well plates, and each plate was treated as a replicate. Each replicate PCR for sorted subsets received 200 ng genomic DNA, equal to about 30,000 T cell genomes. Purified libraries were measured with a Qubit 3.0 fluorometer, size-checked on a Bioanalyzer 2100, and measured again with the KAPA Library Quantification kit. Every immunoSEQ 96-well plate was sequenced on a dedicated single-read 150-cycle Illumina NextSeq 550 flow cell. Per the authors' processing: Because the immunoSEQ output held only junctional sequences and lacked quality scores, the filtering could not match the filtering applied to full-length reads. Sequences were annotated with PyIR, a Python wrapper for IgBLAST v1.9, and V/J genes and CDR3 were assigned using IMGT germline references. Reads with weak V/J assignments (E-value above 1e-6), missing CDR3, stop codons, out-of-frame junctions, or ambiguous translated residues were removed. A V3J clonotype was defined by an identical inferred V gene, J gene, and CDR3 amino acid sequence. Percentage overlap between repertoires was calculated by dividing the number of shared unique clonotypes by the size of the smaller repertoire. Three approaches were used to assess repertoire richness: RTK rarefaction, the Chao1 estimator, and Recon v2.1 estimates of unobserved clonotypes. For all TCRbeta clonotypes obtained by the gDNA method from a handful of donors, generation probabilities were computed with OLGA. The table was pulled from immuneACCESS by TCRdb, which kept in-frame rearrangements only. Such tables lose some clones; where checked, under half of the loss comes from unresolved V genes, and the rest has no known cause. Clone size and V and J calls were adopted from that table, with D and trimming inferred from the DNA. Across this sample there are fewer than 100,000 clones, with about two thirds seen only once. About 45% of the sample is held by the ten biggest clonotypes.

This clone appeared a few times. It lacks a known antigen. No base quality values were provided; no much bigger clone lies one nucleotide off. The sequence links TRBV11-2 to TRBJ2-1, with the D gene not clear enough to name. The specimen sequenced was memory CD8+ T cells sorted from blood. Read against the paper, the sample's cell subset or site label means: CD45RO+ cells pooled with CCR7-negative TemRA cells. The receptor was isolated from a man in his thirties or forties in good health. The DNA sequence is as follows: TGTGCCAGCAGCTTAGAGGGCACTTTGCAGTTCTTC. It specifies CASSLEGTLQFF.